This entry lists 20 T cell receptor beta chains sequenced from one sample in a study of beta chain features in type 1 diabetes. Of the isolated RNA, all was reverse transcribed, and so the sequenced material was expressed TCRB transcripts. The data were produced by immunoSEQ multiplex PCR, yet TCRdb's version contains in-frame clones alone and is incomplete. The sample consists of roughly 250,000 clones, around 10% of them appearing once. Sequencing was carried out using naive CD4+ T cells from blood. Receptors originate from a woman aged 18 to 35 in good health.

The CDR3 spells CASSFAGAESNQPQHF. CDR3 coding DNA: TGTGCCAGCAGCTTTGCGGGGGCAGAGAGCAATCAGCCCCAGCATTTT. The V call is TRBV5-8, the J call TRBJ1-5; D perhaps matches TRBD1 (6 bases). The V gene's germline CDR1 is SGHTS and CDR2 YDEGEE. The CDR3 covers 16 residues. Between the trimmed V and J ends, which lost 2 bases and 1 base, there was a span of 13 bases.

This clone occurred a few times. The chain is built from TRBV7-2 and TRBJ2-5, with 9 nucleotides matching TRBD1. The CDR3 is 15 residues long. Germline V gives CDR1 SGHTA, CDR2 FQGNSA. V lost 5 bases, J lost 1 base, and 5 bases stayed unmatched. The CDR3 loop is CASSPQTGGQETQYF. CDR3 DNA: TGTGCCAGCAGCCCGCAGACAGGGGGCCAAGAGACCCAGTACTTC.

There are a few counts of this clone. The rearrangement joins TRBV30 to TRBJ1-1; D is ambiguous. Germline V lookup: CDR1 GTSNPN, CDR2 SVGIG (reference sequence). V was shortened by 5 bases and J by 1 base, with 23 bases between the two germline ends. This CDR3 region has 17 residues. The CDR3 region has the DNA TGTGCCTGGGCCCATTTTAGAGGAAGGTACGAGAACACTGAAGCTTTCTTT. Residues: CAWAHFRGRYENTEAFF.

The chain is built from TRBV7-8 and TRBJ2-2; D possibly corresponds to TRBD2 (6 bases). The germline V and J ends were trimmed by 5 bases and 2 bases, with 18 bases remaining between them. CDR3 length: 17 residues. Germline lookup yields CDR1 SGHVS and CDR2 FQNEAQ. The CDR3 loop reads CASSLRPGLSNTGELFF. CDR3 DNA: TGTGCCAGCAGCCTAAGACCGGGACTCAGTAACACCGGGGAGCTGTTTTTT.

The chain uses TRBV6-1 and TRBJ1-2, with a tentative D call TRBD1 (5 bases). Trimming shortened V by 5 bases and J by 0 bases, and 13 bases separated the two germline ends. This CDR3 contains 15 residues. Germline V gene data show CDR1 as MNHNS and CDR2 as SASEGT. The chain's CDR3 is CASSWAGDPNYGYTF. CDR3 bases: TGTGCCAGCAGTTGGGCGGGGGACCCTAACTATGGCTACACCTTC.

This clone was detected a few times. CDR3 protein: CASAFGRRERGYNEQFF. The CDR3 DNA is TGCGCCAGCGCGTTCGGTCGGCGGGAGAGGGGGTACAATGAGCAGTTCTTC. J is TRBJ2-1 and V is TRBV5-1; D may be TRBD2 (7 bases). CDR1 and CDR2 (germline): SGHRS, YFSETQ. CDR3 length: 17 amino acids. V was clipped by 7 bases and J by 4 bases, with 24 bases between them.

CDR3 bases: TGTGCCAGCAGGGGAACATGGCTAGCGGCGGTCAATGAGCAGTTCTTC. It translates to CASRGTWLAAVNEQFF. The gene calls are TRBV14 and TRBJ2-1; 7 nucleotides align to TRBD2. This CDR3 region has 16 residues. Germline V CDR1 and CDR2: SGHDN, FVKESK. V dropped 6 bases and J dropped 6; count of bases not matched to a gene: 14.

Only a few counts were recorded for this clone. CDR3 residues: CASSLHLGKGEQFF. CDR3 sequence (DNA): TGTGCCAGCAGCTTACATCTCGGGAAAGGTGAGCAGTTCTTC. V is TRBV7-9 and J is TRBJ2-1; D might be TRBD2 (5 bases). This CDR3 contains 14 residues. V shed 2 bases and J shed 9 bases, with 14 bases lying between them. Germline V gene sequence: CDR1 SEHNR, CDR2 FQNEAQ (reference sequence). Full variable domain (outside the CDR3, taken from reference TRBV7-9 and TRBJ2-1): DTGVSQNPRHKITKRGQNVTFRCDPISEHNRLYWYRQTLGQGPEFLTYFQNEAQLEKSRLLSDRFSAERPKGSFSTLEIQRTEQGDSAMYLCASSLHLGKGEQFFGPGTRLTVL.

The V call is TRBV20-1, the J call TRBJ2-1; D is unclear. In germline, CDR1 is DFQATT, CDR2 SNEGSKA (reference sequence). V lost 8 bases to trimming and J lost 4 bases, with 9 bases between them. This CDR3 is 11 amino acids long. CDR3 sequence reads: CSLTSYNEQFF. CDR3 nucleotide sequence: TGCAGTCTGACATCTTACAATGAGCAGTTCTTC.

The sample holds a few counts of this clone. The chain combines TRBV7-6 with TRBJ2-5, with D possibly TRBD1 on 6 matching bases. V gave up 1 base and J gave up 2 bases, with 17 bases separating them. This CDR3 contains 17 residues. Germline V gives CDR1 SGHVS, CDR2 FNYEAQ. Here the CDR3 reads CASSLVVAGVGQETQYF. Here the CDR3 DNA reads TGTGCCAGCAGCTTAGTCGTTGCAGGGGTGGGTCAAGAGACCCAGTACTTC. Based on the CDR3 plus reference TRBV7-6 and TRBJ2-5, the full variable domain is GAGVSQSPRYKVTKRGQDVALRCDPISGHVSLYWYRQALGQGPEFLTYFNYEAQQDKSGLPNDRFSAERPEGSISTLTIQRTEQRDSAMYRCASSLVVAGVGQETQYFGPGTRLLVL.

This clone was seen only once. The genes are TRBV18 and TRBJ2-3, with 7 bases lining up with TRBD2. CDR1 is KGHSH and CDR2 is LQKENI in the germline V gene. Trimming cost V 4 bases and J 4 bases; bases outside gene matches: 17. The CDR3 consists of 18 residues. CDR3 nucleotides: TGTGCCAGCTCACTAATAGGTATGTGGGGTCTAGCGGCAGATACGCAGTATTTT. Amino acid sequence: CASSLIGMWGLAADTQYF.

The chain employs TRBV28 and TRBJ2-3, with TRBD2 identical over 12 bases. The germline gives CDR1 MDHEN, CDR2 SYDVKM. This CDR3 is built from 15 residues. J gave up 4 bases and V 6 bases, and 5 bases lay outside the gene matches. The CDR3 nucleotides read TGTGCCAGCAGGACGACTAGCGGGGGCCCAGATACGCAGTATTTT. Protein product: CASRTTSGGPDTQYF.

The genes are TRBV28 and TRBJ1-1; tentatively, D is TRBD1 (5 bases). Between the trimmed V and J ends, which lost 4 bases and 4 bases, there was a span of 16 bases. The CDR3 contains 15 residues. Germline CDR1 is MDHEN and CDR2 is SYDVKM. The CDR3 spells CASSSLRGGGTEAFF. CDR3 nucleotides: TGTGCCAGCAGTTCCCTGCGAGGCGGGGGCACTGAAGCTTTCTTT.

This clone was observed a handful of times. The chain uses TRBV21-1 and TRBJ1-1; TRBD1 reflects the table's D call only, with no check against the DNA. TRBV21-1 is a recognized pseudogene. The CDR3 is made up of 14 amino acids. CDR3 sequence reads: CASSVHRKNTEAFF. CDR3 nucleotide sequence: TGTGCCAGCAGCGTACACCGAAAGAACACTGAAGCTTTCTTT.

There are a few counts of this clone. V and J are TRBV27 and TRBJ1-4; TRBD1 matches 9 bases. V gave up 5 bases and J gave up 8 bases; unmatched junction bases: 9. The CDR3 is 15 residues long. Germline CDR1 MNHEY, CDR2 SMNVEV (reference sequence). CDR3 loop: CASSPRTGEGEKLFF. As DNA, the CDR3 is TGTGCCAGCAGTCCAAGGACAGGGGAAGGGGAAAAACTGTTTTTT.

In this sample, this clone turned up a few times. V gene TRBV5-5 combines with J gene TRBJ1-1; D perhaps matches TRBD1 (6 bases). The CDR3 loop spans 13 amino acids. CDR1 SGHKS and CDR2 YYEKEE come from the germline V gene (reference sequence). V gave up 4 bases and J gave up 4 bases, with 11 bases separating them. DNA of the CDR3: TGTGCCAGCAGCCGCGGACAGCCCACTGAAGCTTTCTTT. This sequence encodes CASSRGQPTEAFF.

This clone was detected a few times. The chain has TRBV5-4 and TRBJ2-2; 8 bases align to TRBD1. Germline V CDR1 and CDR2: SGHNT, YYREEE (reference sequence). The V segment lost 1 base and the J segment 3 bases; nucleotides outside the gene matches: 8. The CDR3 sequence is 17 residues long. CDR3 sequence reads: CASSLPPGTGDTGELFF. CDR3 in DNA: TGTGCCAGCAGCTTGCCCCCCGGGACAGGAGACACCGGGGAGCTGTTTTTT.

This clone was counted between two and nine times. J is TRBJ2-7 and V is TRBV6-6; D perhaps matches TRBD2 (6 bases). Germline V gene lookup returns CDR1 MNHNY and CDR2 SVGAGI (reference sequence). V dropped 6 bases and J dropped 4 bases, with 19 bases sitting between them. The CDR3 covers 15 residues. Here the CDR3 reads CASREGRDSKYEQYF. CDR3 nucleotides: TGTGCCAGCAGGGAGGGGCGGGATTCTAAATACGAGCAGTACTTC.

This rearrangement joins TRBV27 to TRBJ2-7; D is possibly TRBD2 (5 bases). V lost 5 bases, J lost 3 bases, and 17 bases lay in between. CDR3 length: 15 amino acids. Germline values: CDR1 MNHEY, CDR2 SMNVEV (reference sequence). Here the CDR3 DNA reads TGTGCCAGCAGTCCGAGCAAGGACTGGGGCTACGAGCAGTACTTC. Its translation is CASSPSKDWGYEQYF.

The rearrangement joins TRBV9 to TRBJ1-2; maybe TRBD1 (5 bases). The germline V gene encodes CDR1 SGDLS and CDR2 YYNGEE. Trimming stripped 4 bases from V and 4 bases from J, with 17 bases between. The CDR3 contains 15 residues. The CDR3 DNA reads TGTGCCAGCAGCCCAGGGACTATCTCTTTCTATGGCTACACCTTC. Its translation is CASSPGTISFYGYTF.